These 10 T cell receptor beta chains came from one sample sequenced in a study of blood T cell repertoires in COVID-19. Sequencing used immunoSEQ multiplex PCR; TCRdb keeps in-frame clones, though not all of them. The table shows about 290,000 clones, with around 86% occurring only once. Material for sequencing was peripheral blood. All receptors derive from a woman aged 30 to 39 with active or convalescent COVID-19.

The rearrangement uses TRBV4-3 and TRBJ1-1; 8 positions agree with TRBD1. Germline assignment: CDR1 LGHNA and CDR2 YSLEER. The CDR3 covers 15 residues. Unmatched junction bases numbered 4, after V lost 0 bases and J lost 4 bases. The CDR3 is CASSQEPTGGTEAFF. As DNA, the CDR3 is TGCGCCAGCAGCCAAGAGCCTACAGGGGGCACTGAAGCTTTCTTT.

This clone was seen only once. This sequence joins TRBV14 and TRBJ2-2; TRBD1 aligns across 8 bases. The germline V gene encodes CDR1 SGHDN and CDR2 FVKESK. This CDR3 has 16 amino acids. V shed 0 bases and J 6 bases; nucleotides not matched to a gene: 6. CDR3 in DNA: TGTGCCAGCAGCCAAGATCCCAGGGGGCATCCCGGGGAGCTGTTTTTT. It specifies CASSQDPRGHPGELFF.

This clone has just a few counts. The chain employs TRBV11-2 and TRBJ2-7; no clear D gene. From germline, CDR1 is SGHAT and CDR2 FQNNGV. The CDR3 covers 15 residues. Trimming shortened V by 2 bases and J by 3 bases, and 14 bases separated the two germline ends. CDR3: CASSLWAGPNYEQYF. In DNA, the CDR3 is TGTGCCAGCAGCTTATGGGCAGGTCCCAACTACGAGCAGTACTTC.

The chain links TRBV18 to TRBJ1-5, with 8 bases that match TRBD1. The CDR3 is 16 amino acids. Looked up from germline, CDR1 is KGHSH and CDR2 is LQKENI. The trim removed 6 bases at V and 3 bases at J, leaving 10 bases unmatched. CDR3 region: CASSINPGQANQPQHF. CDR3 in DNA: TGTGCCAGCTCGATAAATCCGGGACAGGCCAATCAGCCCCAGCATTTT. Variable domain in full (rest from reference TRBV18 and TRBJ1-5): NAGVMQNPRHLVRRRGQEARLRCSPMKGHSHVYWYRQLPEEGLKFMVYLQKENIIDESGMPKERFSAEFPKEGPSILRIQQVVRGDSAAYFCASSINPGQANQPQHFGDGTRLSIL.

This chain uses TRBV4-3 with TRBJ1-1; D is uncertain. Germline V gene sequence: CDR1 LGHNA, CDR2 YSLEER. The CDR3 is 14 amino acids. The ends were cut back, 0 bases at V and 0 bases at J, with 5 bases in the middle. CDR3 DNA sequence: TGCGCCAGCAGCCAAGACGTCCTGAACACTGAAGCTTTCTTT. Protein sequence: CASSQDVLNTEAFF.

With regard to this clone: A junction end diverges from the germline sequence, so it may reflect a read error. V and J are TRBV5-1 and TRBJ2-1; D perhaps matches TRBD2 (7 bases). CDR1 and CDR2 (germline): SGHRS, YFSETQ. CDR3 size: 16 residues. For the CDR3, the DNA is TGCGCCCGCAGCGCGACTCCGGGACTAAGGGGGGAAGAGCAGTTCTTC. This encodes CARSATPGLRGEEQFF.

The V gene is TRBV6-5, the J gene TRBJ1-2, with 7 bases matching TRBD1. V gave up 6 bases and J gave up 2 bases; unmatched junction bases: 6. The CDR3 length is 14 residues. CDR1 and CDR2 from the germline V gene are MNHEY and SVGAGI. This CDR3 reads CASRRGTANYGYTF. The CDR3 DNA sequence: TGTGCCAGCAGGAGAGGGACAGCAAACTATGGCTACACCTTC.

V usage is TRBV30 and J usage is TRBJ2-2; possible D gene TRBD2, 6 bases. There are 17 residues in the CDR3. The V end was cut by 1 base, the J end by 0 bases, with 15 bases between. Germline V CDR1 and CDR2: GTSNPN, SVGIG (reference sequence). CDR3 amino acids: CAWSARGGLPNTGELFF. CDR3 sequence (DNA): TGTGCCTGGAGTGCCCGGGGCGGACTACCGAACACCGGGGAGCTGTTTTTT.

V usage is TRBV7-2 and J usage is TRBJ1-1; D remains unclear. This CDR3 comprises 14 residues. The ends were cut back, 4 bases at V and 1 base at J, with 10 bases in the middle. Germline assignment: CDR1 SGHTA and CDR2 FQGNSA. CDR3 sequence reads: CASSSGRGNTEAFF. The CDR3 DNA sequence: TGTGCCAGCAGCTCAGGACGGGGGAACACTGAAGCTTTCTTT.

V usage is TRBV2 and J usage is TRBJ1-4; 9 nucleotides line up with TRBD1. CDR3 length: 14 residues. Per the germline V gene, CDR1 is SNHLY and CDR2 is FYNNEI. The trim removed 7 bases at V and 10 bases at J, leaving 10 bases unmatched. The CDR3 DNA follows: TGTGCCAGCAAGCCGGGACAGGGTTCCCGAAAACTGTTTTTT. Protein: CASKPGQGSRKLFF.